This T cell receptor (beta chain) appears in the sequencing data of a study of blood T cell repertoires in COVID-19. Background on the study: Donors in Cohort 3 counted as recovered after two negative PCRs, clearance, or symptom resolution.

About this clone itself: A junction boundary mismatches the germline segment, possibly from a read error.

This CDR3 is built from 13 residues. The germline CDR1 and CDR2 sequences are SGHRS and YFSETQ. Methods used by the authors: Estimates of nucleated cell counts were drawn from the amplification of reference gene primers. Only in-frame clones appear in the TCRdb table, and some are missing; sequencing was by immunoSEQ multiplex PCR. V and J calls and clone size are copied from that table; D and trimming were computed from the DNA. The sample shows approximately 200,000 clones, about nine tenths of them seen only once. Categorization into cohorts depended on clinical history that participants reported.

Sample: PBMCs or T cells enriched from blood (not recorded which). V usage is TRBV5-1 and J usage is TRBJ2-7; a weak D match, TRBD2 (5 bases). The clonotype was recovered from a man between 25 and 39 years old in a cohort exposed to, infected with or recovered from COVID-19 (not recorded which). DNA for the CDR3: TGCGCCACCAGCTATTACAGCGCGGGCGAGCAGTACTTC. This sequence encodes CATSYYSAGEQYF.